The 24 T cell receptor beta chains presented below share a single source sample, sequenced in a study of T cell responses to AZD1222 COVID-19 vaccine. Sequencing was performed with immunoSEQ multiplex PCR; in TCRdb, only in-frame clones are kept and a portion is missing. The sample holds around 130,000 clones, 70% to 90% seen once. The starting material was peripheral blood, obtained 28 days after the second AZD1222 dose. Receptors originate from an adult who received the AZD1222 COVID-19 vaccine.

The chain employs TRBV18 and TRBJ2-7; the D is unclear. Germline CDR1 and CDR2: KGHSH and LQKENI. V was clipped by 0 bases and J by 2 bases, with 14 bases between them. This CDR3 has 16 residues. The chain's CDR3 is CASSPPAATLPYEQYF. For the CDR3, the DNA is TGTGCCAGCTCACCACCGGCAGCCACACTACCCTACGAGCAGTACTTC.

The chain couples TRBV27 to TRBJ2-3; 10 bases map to TRBD1. After removal of 5 bases from V and 5 bases from J, the junction contained 7 bases not matched to a gene. Germline V CDR1 and CDR2: MNHEY, SMNVEV (reference sequence). CDR3 size: 15 residues. In nucleotides, the CDR3 is TGTGCCAGCAGTGGGTGGGGGACAGGGGAAGATACGCAGTATTTT. This gives the protein CASSGWGTGEDTQYF.

The chain links TRBV2 to TRBJ2-5; 7 bases line up with TRBD1. The germline CDR1 and CDR2 sequences are SNHLY and FYNNEI. The length of the CDR3 is 14 residues. V lost 2 bases and J lost 3; bases outside the gene matches: 3. CDR3 DNA sequence: TGTGCCAGCAGTGAACTTACAGGGGAAGAGACCCAGTACTTC. Its translation is CASSELTGEETQYF.

The gene calls are TRBV6-2 or TRBV6-3 and TRBJ2-7, with no clear D. Germline V gives CDR1 MNHEY, CDR2 SVGEGT. The length of the CDR3 is 15 residues. With 0 bases removed from V and 2 bases from J, the gap between germline ends came to 11 bases. This CDR3 is CASSYSRAGTYEQYF. The CDR3 DNA reads as TGTGCCAGCAGTTACTCGAGAGCCGGAACCTACGAGCAGTACTTC.

The chain couples TRBV29-1 to TRBJ1-2; possibly TRBD1 for D (5 bases). The germline gives CDR1 SQVTM, CDR2 ANQGSEA. The CDR3 extends over 14 amino acids. Deletions cut 0 bases from V and 8 bases from J, with 16 bases between. CDR3 protein: CSVEDPGAPGGYTF. Here the CDR3 DNA reads TGCAGCGTTGAAGATCCCGGGGCCCCTGGGGGCTACACCTTC. Together with reference TRBV29-1 and TRBJ1-2, the CDR3 gives the full variable domain: SAVISQKPSRDICQRGTSLTIQCQVDSQVTMMFWYRQQPGQSLTLIATANQGSEATYESGFVIDKFPISRPNLTFSTLTVSNMSPEDSSIYLCSVEDPGAPGGYTFGSGTRLTVV.

V is TRBV24-1 and J is TRBJ2-3; D is possibly TRBD1 or TRBD2 (5 bases each). CDR3 size: 16 residues. Germline CDR1 reads KGHDR; CDR2 reads SFDVKD. V lost 5 bases, J lost 4 bases, and 18 bases lay in between. CDR3 residues: CATSAPGGYEPDTQYF. The CDR3 DNA reads as TGTGCCACCAGTGCCCCTGGGGGTTATGAGCCAGATACGCAGTATTTT.

The chain joins TRBV6-4 to TRBJ2-7; 9 positions agree with TRBD2. CDR3 length: 14 residues. Trimming took 7 bases from V and 4 from J; bases not matched to a gene: 8. CDR1 is MRHNA and CDR2 is SNTAGT in the germline V gene. The CDR3 nucleotides read TGTGCCAGCATTCAGGCGGGAGGGCCGTACGAGCAGTACTTC. This gives the protein CASIQAGGPYEQYF.

The gene calls are TRBV10-3 and TRBJ2-2; no clear D. Germline CDR1 reads ENHRY; CDR2 reads SYGVKD. V was shortened by 5 bases and J by 5 bases, with 9 bases between the two germline ends. The CDR3 contains 13 residues. As DNA, the CDR3 is TGTGCCATCAGTAGGACGGAGACCGGGGAGCTGTTTTTT. Translation gives CAISRTETGELFF.

This clone was counted a single time. The chain uses TRBV10-3 and TRBJ2-7; perhaps D is TRBD1 or TRBD2 (5 bases each). Germline V CDR1 and CDR2: ENHRY, SYGVKD. The CDR3 consists of 12 residues. The ends were cut back, 11 bases at V and 0 bases at J, with 11 bases in the middle. Here the CDR3 reads CAATGASYEQYF. The CDR3 DNA follows: TGTGCCGCGACCGGGGCCTCCTACGAGCAGTACTTC.

This clone was recorded a few times. The V call is TRBV15, the J call TRBJ2-3; D might be TRBD1 or TRBD2, each matching 5 bases. Trimming cost V 3 bases and J 0 bases, with 13 bases left between them. CDR3 length: 16 residues. Germline-derived CDR1 and CDR2 are LNHNV and YYDKDF (reference sequence). CDR3 region: CATSSGTGPSTDTQYF. CDR3 nucleotide sequence: TGTGCCACCAGCAGTGGGACGGGACCTAGCACAGATACGCAGTATTTT.

The J gene is TRBJ1-1, the V gene TRBV7-2; possible D gene TRBD1, 5 bases. Trimming removed 5 bases at V and 0 bases at J, with 10 bases between. The germline V gene encodes CDR1 SGHTA and CDR2 FQGNSA. The CDR3 has 14 residues. The CDR3 region is CASSPGRLNTEAFF. The CDR3 DNA reads TGTGCCAGCAGCCCGGGACGGTTGAACACTGAAGCTTTCTTT.

J is TRBJ1-4 and V is TRBV4-3; D is unclear. Germline CDR1 reads LGHNA; CDR2 reads YSLEER. CDR3 length: 14 residues. V dropped 1 base and J dropped 8 bases, with 11 bases sitting between them. CDR3 sequence (DNA): TGCGCCAGCAGCCAAGTACGAGCAGCGGAAAAACTGTTTTTT. It is translated as CASSQVRAAEKLFF.

The V and J genes are TRBV27 and TRBJ1-5, with D possibly being TRBD1 (5 bases). V was shortened by 6 bases and J by 4 bases, with 10 bases between the two germline ends. Germline CDR1 MNHEY, CDR2 SMNVEV (reference sequence). CDR3 size: 13 residues. CDR3 sequence: CASSIDRNQPQHF. The CDR3 DNA reads TGTGCCAGCAGCATTGACAGAAATCAGCCCCAGCATTTT.

V gene TRBV5-1 combines with J gene TRBJ1-5; D remains ambiguous. V lost 0 bases to trimming and J lost 6 bases, with 10 bases between them. CDR3 length equals 14 residues. In germline, CDR1 is SGHRS, CDR2 YFSETQ. CDR3 nucleotides: TGCGCCAGCAGCTTGGCCCCTGTGGGTCAGCCCCAGCATTTT. Protein: CASSLAPVGQPQHF.

This clone was recorded only once. This rearrangement joins TRBV7-2 to TRBJ2-2; no definite D call. Trimming pared 6 bases from V and 2 bases from J, leaving 13 bases between. CDR3 length: 15 amino acids. Germline CDR1 and CDR2: SGHTA and FQGNSA. The CDR3 loop is CASRLWSRNTGELFF. CDR3 nucleotides: TGTGCCAGCAGGTTGTGGTCAAGAAACACCGGGGAGCTGTTTTTT.

The chain recombines TRBV5-1 with TRBJ1-2; D call uncertain. CDR1 SGHRS and CDR2 YFSETQ come from the germline V gene. CDR3 length equals 13 residues. Trimming stripped 4 bases from V and 3 bases from J, with 10 bases between. CDR3: CASSPESHYGYTF. As DNA, the CDR3 is TGCGCCAGCAGCCCCGAAAGCCACTATGGCTACACCTTC.

The chain links TRBV3-1 (or the pseudogene TRBV3-2) to TRBJ2-4; D gene ambiguous. Trimming cost V 9 bases and J 6 bases, with 15 bases left between them. This CDR3 is built from 13 residues. Germline CDR1 and CDR2: LGHDT and YNNKEL (reference sequence). DNA of the CDR3: TGTGCCAGTCAACCGGGCCAACTAAACATTCAGTACTTC. This sequence encodes CASQPGQLNIQYF.

V and J are TRBV6-5 and TRBJ1-1; no clear D gene. The V gene's germline CDR1 is MNHEY and CDR2 SVGAGI. The CDR3 covers 13 residues. V dropped 2 bases and J dropped 0 bases, with 4 bases sitting between them. The CDR3 loop is CASSYQVNTEAFF. The DNA of the CDR3 is TGTGCCAGCAGTTACCAAGTGAACACTGAAGCTTTCTTT.

This chain joins TRBV12-3 or TRBV12-4 and TRBJ1-1; possible D gene TRBD1, 5 bases. V was pared by 6 bases and J by 3 bases, with 11 bases between. The CDR3 is 13 residues long. CDR3 residues: CASSPREDTEAFF. The CDR3 nucleotides read TGTGCCAGCAGCCCCAGGGAGGACACTGAAGCTTTCTTT.

The chain links TRBV4-3 to TRBJ1-3; 7 nucleotides line up with TRBD1. Trimming took 0 bases from V and 3 from J; bases not matched to a gene: 5. This CDR3 comprises 16 residues. The germline V gene encodes CDR1 LGHNA and CDR2 YSLEER. The CDR3 DNA is TGCGCCAGCAGCCAAGATCTGACAGGGAATGGAAACACCATATATTTT. Amino acids: CASSQDLTGNGNTIYF.

This rearrangement joins TRBV4-3 to TRBJ1-1, with D perhaps matching TRBD1 (5 bases). The germline CDR1 and CDR2 sequences are LGHNA and YSLEER. The CDR3 has 13 amino acids. Trimming removed 3 bases from V and 7 bases from J, with 12 bases in between. CDR3 in DNA: TGCGCCAGCAGCCATGAGGGGCGGAGTGAAGCTTTCTTT. Its protein product is CASSHEGRSEAFF.

This sequence joins TRBV7-6 and TRBJ2-6; 10 bases match TRBD1. This CDR3 is built from 17 residues. With V trimmed by 5 bases and J by 0 bases, 4 bases remained unmatched. Per germline, CDR1 SGHVS and CDR2 FNYEAQ. CDR3 amino acids: CASSLTGGGSGANVLTF. In DNA form, the CDR3 reads TGTGCCAGCAGCCTGACAGGGGGCGGCTCTGGGGCCAACGTCCTGACTTTC.

The chain recombines TRBV2 with TRBJ2-5; TRBD1 matches 11 bases. Germline loops: CDR1 SNHLY, CDR2 FYNNEI. J was trimmed by 4 bases and V by 4 bases; bases with no gene match: 5. CDR3 length: 15 amino acids. The CDR3 protein is CASSVAGTGGETQYF. The CDR3 region has the DNA TGTGCCAGCAGTGTGGCCGGGACAGGGGGAGAGACCCAGTACTTC.

The J gene is TRBJ1-2, the V gene TRBV20-1; D is unresolved. Trimming shortened V by 6 bases and J by 8 bases, and 13 bases separated the two germline ends. CDR1 is DFQATT, CDR2 SNEGSKA, per germline (reference sequence). This CDR3 contains 11 residues. CDR3 sequence (DNA): TGCAGTGCCGCGCCGGTCGGGGGCTACACCTTC. Its translation: CSAAPVGGYTF.